One and the same sample provided the 7 T cell receptor beta chains below, sequenced in a study of T cell responses to AZD1222 COVID-19 vaccine. The table came from immunoSEQ multiplex PCR; TCRdb's copy has only in-frame clones and leaves some out. The sample has 110,000 to 150,000 clones; roughly 90% are singletons. The specimen was peripheral blood, collected on day 0 of AZD1222 vaccination. Every receptor here comes from an adult in good health.

The gene calls are TRBV3-1 (or the pseudogene TRBV3-2) and TRBJ2-2, with 8 bases aligning to TRBD2. CDR3 length: 15 residues. V shed 5 bases, J shed 5 bases, and the junction held 7 bases outside the gene matches. Germline V lookup: CDR1 LGHDT, CDR2 YNNKEL (reference sequence). The CDR3 nucleotides read TGTGCCAGCAGCGCCGGGACTAGTAGTACCGGGGAGCTGTTTTTT. As protein: CASSAGTSSTGELFF.

This chain links TRBV18 with TRBJ2-1; D remains unclear. CDR3 length: 15 amino acids. Trimming pared 3 bases from V and 0 bases from J, leaving 9 bases between. CDR1 and CDR2 from the germline V gene are KGHSH and LQKENI. CDR3 sequence: CASSPGGSSYNEQFF. Here the CDR3 DNA reads TGTGCCAGCTCACCGGGCGGTTCCTCCTACAATGAGCAGTTCTTC.

The chain is built from TRBV11-3 and TRBJ2-1; 15 nucleotides match TRBD2. The V and J ends lost 1 base and 0 bases, in that order; junction bases with no gene match: 7. The CDR3 has 20 residues. Germline V gene sequence: CDR1 SGHNT, CDR2 YENEEA. CDR3 in amino acids: CASSLGRRTSGRASYNEQFF. CDR3 nucleotides: TGTGCCAGCAGCTTAGGGCGGAGGACTAGCGGGAGGGCCTCCTACAATGAGCAGTTCTTC.

This rearrangement joins TRBV7-9 to TRBJ2-5; no firm D call. Per germline, CDR1 SEHNR and CDR2 FQNEAQ (reference sequence). Trimming took off 2 bases at V and 5 bases at J, with 15 bases between the two ends. CDR3 size: 15 residues. DNA of the CDR3: TGTGCCAGCAGCTTACTTTGGGTTCAGGAGGAGACCCAGTACTTC. This gives the protein CASSLLWVQEETQYF.

This chain joins TRBV18 and TRBJ2-7; D call uncertain. The CDR3 has 12 residues. Trimming left V 4 bases short and J 3 bases short, with 7 bases between. CDR1 KGHSH and CDR2 LQKENI come from the germline V gene. The CDR3 coding sequence is TGTGCCAGCTCACTAGGACGCTACGAGCAGTACTTC. It is translated as CASSLGRYEQYF.

This clone showed up just a few times. The gene calls are TRBV7-8 and TRBJ2-4; 9 bases fit TRBD1. The trim removed 5 bases at V and 3 bases at J, leaving 11 bases unmatched. CDR1 is SGHVS and CDR2 is FQNEAQ in the germline V gene. CDR3 size: 17 residues. CDR3 in DNA: TGTGCCAGCAGCCCCCGGGACAGGGTATTTGACAAAAACATTCAGTACTTC. It yields the protein CASSPRDRVFDKNIQYF.

The rearrangement joins TRBV5-1 to TRBJ1-1, with unresolved D. This CDR3 is 14 amino acids long. Germline V lookup: CDR1 SGHRS, CDR2 YFSETQ. Trimming shortened V by 2 bases and J by 1 base, and 9 bases separated the two germline ends. The chain's CDR3 is CASSLTARNTEAFF. CDR3 coding DNA: TGCGCCAGCAGCTTAACAGCACGGAACACTGAAGCTTTCTTT. Full variable domain (remainder filled in from reference TRBV5-1 and TRBJ1-1): KAGVTQTPRYLIKTRGQQVTLSCSPISGHRSVSWYQQTPGQGLQFLFEYFSETQRNKGNFPGRFSGRQFSNSRSEMNVSTLELGDSALYLCASSLTARNTEAFFGQGTRLTVV.